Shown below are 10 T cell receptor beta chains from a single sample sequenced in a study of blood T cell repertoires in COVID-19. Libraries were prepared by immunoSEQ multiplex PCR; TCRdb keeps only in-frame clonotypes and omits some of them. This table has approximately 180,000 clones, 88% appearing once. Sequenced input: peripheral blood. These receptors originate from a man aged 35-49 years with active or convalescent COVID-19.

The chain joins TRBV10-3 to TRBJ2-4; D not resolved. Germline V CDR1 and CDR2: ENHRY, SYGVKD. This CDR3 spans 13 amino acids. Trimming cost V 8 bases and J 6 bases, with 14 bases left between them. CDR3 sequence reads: CAIANDGGNIQYF. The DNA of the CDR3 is TGTGCCATCGCTAACGATGGTGGAAACATTCAGTACTTC.

DNA for the CDR3: TGTGCCATCAGCAGACAGGGTTTAGCTGGGGCCAACGTCCTGACTTTC. Translation gives CAISRQGLAGANVLTF. V and J are TRBV10-3 and TRBJ2-6; 7 bases match TRBD1. This CDR3 has 16 residues. With 6 bases clipped from V and 2 bases from J, the junction kept 7 bases outside the gene matches. Germline CDR1 reads ENHRY; CDR2 reads SYGVKD.

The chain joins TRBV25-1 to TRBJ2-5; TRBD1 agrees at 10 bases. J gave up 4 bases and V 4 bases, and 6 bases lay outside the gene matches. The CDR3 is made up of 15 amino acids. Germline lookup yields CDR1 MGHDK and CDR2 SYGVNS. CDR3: CASSGTGGRGETQYF. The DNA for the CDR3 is TGTGCCAGCAGTGGGACAGGGGGGCGAGGAGAGACCCAGTACTTC.

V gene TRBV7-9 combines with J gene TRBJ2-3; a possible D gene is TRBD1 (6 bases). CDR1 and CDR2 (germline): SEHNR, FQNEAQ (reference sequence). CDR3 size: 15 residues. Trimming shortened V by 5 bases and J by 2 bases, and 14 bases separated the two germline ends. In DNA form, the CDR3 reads TGTGCCAGCAGCCCAGGACAGCGAATCACAGATACGCAGTATTTT. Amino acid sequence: CASSPGQRITDTQYF.

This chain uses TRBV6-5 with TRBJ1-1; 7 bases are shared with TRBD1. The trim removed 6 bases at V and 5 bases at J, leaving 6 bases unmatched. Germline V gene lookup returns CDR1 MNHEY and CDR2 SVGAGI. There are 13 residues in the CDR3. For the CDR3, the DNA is TGTGCCAGCAGGCCACAGGGGAGGACTGAAGCTTTCTTT. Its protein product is CASRPQGRTEAFF.

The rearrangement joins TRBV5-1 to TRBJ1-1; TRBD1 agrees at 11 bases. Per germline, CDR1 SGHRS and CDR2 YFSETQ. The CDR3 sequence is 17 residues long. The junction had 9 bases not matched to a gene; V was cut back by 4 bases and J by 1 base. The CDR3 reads CASSPDRGRRSNTEAFF. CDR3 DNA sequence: TGCGCCAGCAGCCCGGACAGGGGGCGTAGATCGAACACTGAAGCTTTCTTT.

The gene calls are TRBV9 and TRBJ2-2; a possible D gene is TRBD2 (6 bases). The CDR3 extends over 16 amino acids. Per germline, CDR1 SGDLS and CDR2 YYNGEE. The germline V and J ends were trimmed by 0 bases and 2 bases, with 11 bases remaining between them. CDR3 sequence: CASSVVGGANTGELFF. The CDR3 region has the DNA TGTGCCAGCAGCGTAGTAGGAGGGGCCAACACCGGGGAGCTGTTTTTT.

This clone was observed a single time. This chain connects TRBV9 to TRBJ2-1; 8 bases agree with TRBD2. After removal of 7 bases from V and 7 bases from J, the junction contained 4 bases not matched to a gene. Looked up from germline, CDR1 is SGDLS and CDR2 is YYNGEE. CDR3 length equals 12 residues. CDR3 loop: CASSRGGNEQFF. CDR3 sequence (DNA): TGTGCCAGCTCCCGGGGGGGTAATGAGCAGTTCTTC.

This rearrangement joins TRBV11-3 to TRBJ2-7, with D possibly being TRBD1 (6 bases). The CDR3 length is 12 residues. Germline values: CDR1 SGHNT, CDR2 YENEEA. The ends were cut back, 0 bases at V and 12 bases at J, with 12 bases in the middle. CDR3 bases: TGTGCCAGCAGCTTAGAAGGGCAGGGGTTGTACTTC. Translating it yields CASSLEGQGLYF.

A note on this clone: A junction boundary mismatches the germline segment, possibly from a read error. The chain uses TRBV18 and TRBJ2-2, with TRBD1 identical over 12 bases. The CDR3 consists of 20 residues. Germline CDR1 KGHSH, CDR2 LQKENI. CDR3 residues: CASSPPTGQGARSNTGELFF. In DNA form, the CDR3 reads TGTGCCAGCTCACCACCTACGGGACAGGGGGCGAGATCTAACACTGGGGAGCTGTTTTTT. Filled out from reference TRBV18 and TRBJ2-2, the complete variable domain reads NAGVMQNPRHLVRRRGQEARLRCSPMKGHSHVYWYRQLPEEGLKFMVYLQKENIIDESGMPKERFSAEFPKEGPSILRIQQVVRGDSAAYFCASSPPTGQGARSNTGELFFGEGSRLTVL.